The clone carrying this T cell receptor (beta chain) was seen ten or more times. Its antigen is as yet unknown. Per the authors' pipeline: Sample TCR counts, which ranged from 23,224 to 690,600, had a median of approximately 100,000. Using its own MiXCR run on the RACE reads, TCRdb lists one record per CDR3 protein. It is TCRdb's table, rather than the study itself, that gives the V and J calls and clone size. Of some 350,000 distinct CDR3 sequences in the sample, 5.5% to 8% were seen once. This sample stems from a study of human T cells and chemical hapten exposure. Study in general: Mostly female patients had alopecia areata, totalis or universalis. Study results and caveats: It was expanded TCRs that formed significantly more large CDR3 similarity clusters than controls did.

Time point described: patch test 1, 2 weeks after DPC sensitization. As to treatment: therapeutic diphenylcyclopropenone sensitization with weekly scalp DPC. Donors were 18 to 70-year-old alopecia patients suitable for DPC. The CDR3 has 16 amino acids. V was cut by 2 bases and J by 2 bases, with 15 bases left in between. CDR1 is MNHEY, CDR2 SVGEGT, per germline. The input for sequencing was whole blood, taken in connection with sensitization to the hapten diphenylcyclopropenone (DPC). This clonotype originated in a young woman with alopecia areata. Some clones in this sample may be carry-over from other donors' samples. The genes are TRBV6-2 or TRBV6-3 and TRBJ2-5; D gene ambiguous. The DNA of the CDR3 is TGTGCCAGCAGTTACGGTCCGAGGACCCAGCAAGAGACCCAGTACTTC. It is translated as CASSYGPRTQQETQYF.